This is a list of T cell receptor beta chains from one sample in a study of CDR3 diversity in severe acne. Each CDR3 protein gets one entry after TCRdb re-called the PCR reads with MiXCR. Of 89,000 or so distinct CDR3 sequences in the sample, roughly half are singletons; the top ten hold about 9.5%. The sequenced material came from blood. These receptors all come from a male donor in good health, serving as a control. Both conserved end residues are part of each CDR3. Fields, in order: clone size, V gene, D gene, J gene, CDR3 DNA, CDR3 protein. A D gene is named only where the DNA matches it firmly. Size is stated for part of the rows, as once, few or many counts, or as a class when the clone is expanded.

size: .
V: TRBV24-1
D: .
J: TRBJ2-5
DNA: TGCGCCACCGGTGATCCCGCCGGGAACCAAGAGACCCAGTACTTC
CDR3: CATGDPAGNQETQYF

size: .
V: TRBV20-1
D: TRBD1
J: TRBJ2-5
DNA: TGCAGTGCTAAGGGACAGGGACGCAGGGCCCAGTACTTC
CDR3: CSAKGQGRRAQYF

size: many
V: TRBV4-1
D: .
J: TRBJ1-5
DNA: TGCGCCAGCAGCCAAGTTGTGCAGGGCGGTCAGCCCCAGCATTTT
CDR3: CASSQVVQGGQPQHF

size: .
V: TRBV9
D: .
J: TRBJ2-2
DNA: TGTGCTAGCGCAATTGGGGGGCTCAACACCGGGGAGCTGTTTTTT
CDR3: CASAIGGLNTGELFF

size: .
V: TRBV3-1
D: .
J: TRBJ1-2
DNA: TGTGCCAGCAGCCAAGTTTTGCTAGGCGGCTACACCTTC
CDR3: CASSQVLLGGYTF

size: once
V: TRBV5-4
D: .
J: TRBJ2-7
DNA: TGTGCCAGCAGCTTTGAGGGGGGGCGGTACGAGCAGTACTTC
CDR3: CASSFEGGRYEQYF

size: .
V: TRBV7-9
D: .
J: TRBJ2-2
DNA: TGTGCCAGCAGCTTAGTATCTTCCGGGGAGCTGTTTTTT
CDR3: CASSLVSSGELFF

size: .
V: TRBV30
D: .
J: TRBJ1-1
DNA: TGTGCCCGTATCAGGGATGGAACTGAAGCTTTCTTT
CDR3: CARIRDGTEAFF

size: once
V: TRBV5-8
D: TRBD1
J: TRBJ1-5
DNA: TGTGCCAGCAGCCAGGGACAGGCTCAGGATCAGCCCCAGCATTTT
CDR3: CASSQGQAQDQPQHF

size: many
V: TRBV20-1
D: TRBD2
J: TRBJ2-5
DNA: TGCAGTGCTAGGGACCTAAGTAGCGGGGGGGACCAAGAGACCCAGTACTTC
CDR3: CSARDLSSGGDQETQYF

size: .
V: TRBV9
D: TRBD2
J: TRBJ2-7
DNA: TGTGCCAGCAGCGTAGGGGGAGGGACCTCCTACGAGCAGTACTTC
CDR3: CASSVGGGTSYEQYF

size: few
V: TRBV9
D: .
J: TRBJ1-2
DNA: TGTGCCAGCAGCGCGCGGGACGGGACGGAAGGCTACACCTTC
CDR3: CASSARDGTEGYTF

size: many
V: TRBV5-8
D: .
J: TRBJ2-7
DNA: TGTGCCAGCAGCGGCGGTGAGCGCAACGAGCAGTACTTC
CDR3: CASSGGERNEQYF

size: .
V: TRBV9
D: TRBD2
J: TRBJ2-1
DNA: TGTGCCAGCCGGTCGCGGCTAGCGGGAGTCTACAATGAGCAGTTCTTC
CDR3: CASRSRLAGVYNEQFF

size: many
V: TRBV7-2
D: .
J: TRBJ1-4
DNA: TGTGCCAGCAGCTTAGACAGGGCCAATGAAAAACTGTTTTTT
CDR3: CASSLDRANEKLFF

size: .
V: TRBV7-3
D: TRBD2
J: TRBJ2-2
DNA: TGTGCCAGCAGCCCCCCGGGACTAGCGGGAGGAGCGAACACCGGGGAGCTGTTTTTT
CDR3: CASSPPGLAGGANTGELFF